The 25 T cell receptor beta chains below all came from one sample that was sequenced in a study of blood T cell repertoires in COVID-19 (dated by TCRdb to 2020 to 2021). Library prep was done by the immunoSEQ multiplex PCR assay. In its TCRdb copy, this immuneACCESS table keeps in-frame sequences only and misses some clones. Where compared with another copy, unresolved V genes explain less than half of these, and the others have no known cause. The sample data list approximately 400,000 clones, and about 91% of these were observed just once. Over 10% of the sample is held by the ten biggest clonotypes. The sequencing sample was made of peripheral blood. These receptors all stem from a woman aged 45-65 years with COVID-19, enrolled during active disease.

This chain links TRBV11-2 with TRBJ2-3; D may be TRBD2 (7 bases). The length of the CDR3 is 17 residues. V dropped 5 bases and J dropped 2 bases, with 20 bases sitting between them. Germline V gene data show CDR1 as SGHAT and CDR2 as FQNNGV. The CDR3 protein is CASSGEYGGLNTDTQYF. The CDR3 DNA follows: TGTGCCAGCAGCGGGGAGTACGGGGGGCTTAACACAGATACGCAGTATTTT.

This chain connects TRBV6-1 to TRBJ2-5, with TRBD1 matching over 7 bases. V trimming: 3 bases; J trimming: 4 bases; junction bases outside the gene matches: 5. The CDR3 spans 14 residues. CDR1 is MNHNS and CDR2 is SASEGT in the germline V gene. CDR3 in amino acids: CASSDRGSGETQYF. The CDR3 region has the DNA TGTGCCAGCAGTGACAGGGGGTCAGGAGAGACCCAGTACTTC.

V is TRBV2 and J is TRBJ1-4; D possibly corresponds to TRBD1 (5 bases). Germline CDR1 reads SNHLY; CDR2 reads FYNNEI. This CDR3 contains 17 residues. V was shortened by 8 bases and J by 0 bases, with 19 bases between the two germline ends. CDR3 sequence reads: CASGVMTEDPTNEKLFF. CDR3 sequence (DNA): TGTGCCAGCGGGGTTATGACAGAGGATCCAACTAATGAAAAACTGTTTTTT.

The genes are TRBV4-1 and TRBJ2-7, with D possibly matching TRBD1 (5 bases). The CDR3 extends over 12 amino acids. Germline-derived CDR1 and CDR2 are MGHRA and YSYEKL. V lost 0 bases to trimming and J lost 6 bases, with 6 bases between them. CDR3 in DNA: TGCGCCAGCAGCCAAGAAACAGGCGAGCAGTACTTC. Translation gives CASSQETGEQYF.

V and J are TRBV7-8 and TRBJ2-3, with D possibly matching TRBD2 (5 bases). Germline CDR1 and CDR2: SGHVS and FQNEAQ. Trimming stripped 2 bases from V and 5 bases from J, with 17 bases between. The CDR3 totals 16 residues. The DNA of the CDR3 is TGTGCCAGCAGCTTATCCTACCGGCGGGTTCTAGATACGCAGTATTTT. It translates to CASSLSYRRVLDTQYF.

CDR3 bases: TGTGCCAGCAGAGGGACAGGGGATTGGGTCTATGGCTACACCTTC. It encodes CASRGTGDWVYGYTF. This chain joins TRBV28 and TRBJ1-2, with 10 bases identical to TRBD1. The V gene's germline CDR1 is MDHEN and CDR2 SYDVKM. J was trimmed by 4 bases and V by 6 bases; bases with no gene match: 8. The CDR3 totals 15 residues.

This sequence joins TRBV7-9 and TRBJ1-4, with a tentative D call TRBD1 (5 bases). V dropped 5 bases and J dropped 0 bases, with 10 bases sitting between them. The CDR3 runs to 15 residues. Germline V gene sequence: CDR1 SEHNR, CDR2 FQNEAQ (reference sequence). CDR3 nucleotides: TGTGCCAGCAGCACCGACAGTGCAACTAATGAAAAACTGTTTTTT. Protein product: CASSTDSATNEKLFF.

This chain joins TRBV18 and TRBJ2-2; 7 bases are a match to TRBD1. This CDR3 comprises 14 residues. Germline V CDR1 and CDR2: KGHSH, LQKENI. The V and J ends lost 1 base and 6 bases, in that order; junction bases with no gene match: 2. In nucleotides, the CDR3 is TGTGCCAGCTCACCACTCCAGGGGGCCGGGGAGCTGTTTTTT. This encodes CASSPLQGAGELFF.

CDR3 sequence: CASRVSSSYNEQFF. CDR3 coding DNA: TGTGCCAGCAGGGTTTCGAGCTCCTACAATGAGCAGTTCTTC. J is TRBJ2-1 and V is TRBV19; D possibly corresponds to TRBD1 (5 bases). Trimming took 9 bases from V and 0 from J, leaving 12 bases between them. Germline loops: CDR1 LNHDA, CDR2 SQIVND (reference sequence). The CDR3 contains 14 residues.

The chain employs TRBV19 and TRBJ1-3, with D tentatively TRBD1 (5 bases). In germline, CDR1 is LNHDA, CDR2 SQIVND (reference sequence). The CDR3 is 15 residues long. Trimming removed 8 bases from V and 0 bases from J, with 14 bases in between. The chain's CDR3 is CASARQSSSGNTIYF. In DNA form, the CDR3 reads TGTGCCAGTGCGAGACAGTCCTCCTCTGGAAACACCATATATTTT. Together with reference TRBV19 and TRBJ1-3, the CDR3 gives the full variable domain: DGGITQSPKYLFRKEGQNVTLSCEQNLNHDAMYWYRQDPGQGLRLIYYSQIVNDFQKGDIAEGYSVSREKKESFPLTVTSAQKNPTAFYLCASARQSSSGNTIYFGEGSWLTVV.

The rearrangement uses TRBV3-1 (or the pseudogene TRBV3-2) and TRBJ2-5; no firm D call. Germline V lookup: CDR1 LGHDT, CDR2 YNNKEL (reference sequence). Trimming cost V 1 base and J 5 bases, with 11 bases left between them. The CDR3 sequence is 14 residues long. The CDR3 region has the DNA TGTGCCAGCAGCCAAGGGGCCTCCATGGAGACCCAGTACTTC. Amino acid sequence: CASSQGASMETQYF.

This sequence joins TRBV2 and TRBJ1-2; the D is unclear. The ends were cut back, 4 bases at V and 6 bases at J, with 15 bases in the middle. Germline lookup yields CDR1 SNHLY and CDR2 FYNNEI. This CDR3 comprises 14 residues. The CDR3 spells CASSVEGWKDGYTF. CDR3 sequence (DNA): TGTGCCAGCAGTGTAGAGGGTTGGAAGGATGGCTACACCTTC.

This chain connects TRBV9 to TRBJ1-2; 7 bases align to TRBD1. Germline loops: CDR1 SGDLS, CDR2 YYNGEE. The trim removed 0 bases at V and 6 bases at J, leaving 8 bases unmatched. There are 15 residues in the CDR3. The CDR3: CASSVVTGDLNGYTF. Written as DNA, the CDR3 is TGTGCCAGCAGCGTAGTAACAGGGGATTTGAATGGCTACACCTTC.

The gene calls are TRBV25-1 and TRBJ1-1; maybe TRBD1 (5 bases). Germline V CDR1 and CDR2: MGHDK, SYGVNS. CDR3 size: 16 residues. Trimming cost V 5 bases and J 1 base, with 17 bases left between them. CDR3 in amino acids: CASSNGGETPNTEAFF. The CDR3 DNA sequence: TGTGCCAGCAGTAACGGGGGGGAGACACCGAACACTGAAGCTTTCTTT.

V usage is TRBV12-3 or TRBV12-4 and J usage is TRBJ1-1, with 9 bases lining up with TRBD1. The CDR3 consists of 13 residues. V trimming: 7 bases; J trimming: 9 bases; junction bases outside the gene matches: 9. The CDR3 coding sequence is TGTGCCAGCATCCCCGGGACAGGGAGGAAAGCTTTCTTT. It translates to CASIPGTGRKAFF.

V is TRBV6-1 and J is TRBJ2-7; 7 bases align to TRBD1. The CDR3 has 14 residues. The V gene's germline CDR1 is MNHNS and CDR2 SASEGT. V trimming: 0 bases; J trimming: 3 bases; junction bases outside the gene matches: 2. The CDR3 sequence is CASSEARGYYEQYF. The CDR3 bases are TGTGCCAGCAGTGAAGCCAGGGGGTACTACGAGCAGTACTTC.

This chain links TRBV10-2 with TRBJ1-1, with D hard to call. Germline CDR1 and CDR2: WSHSY and SAAADI. V dropped 4 bases and J dropped 0 bases, with 9 bases sitting between them. This CDR3 contains 14 residues. For the CDR3, the DNA is TGCGCCAGCAGTGGGAGCAGCCTGAACACTGAAGCTTTCTTT. It specifies CASSGSSLNTEAFF.

The chain recombines TRBV25-1 with TRBJ1-4; D not certain. Germline V gene sequence: CDR1 MGHDK, CDR2 SYGVNS. V lost 3 bases, J lost 3 bases, and 11 bases lay in between. The CDR3 runs to 15 residues. The DNA of the CDR3 is TGTGCCAGCAGTGACCTCGACACCTCTAATGAAAAACTGTTTTTT. Encoded protein: CASSDLDTSNEKLFF.

This clone was observed once. The genes are TRBV11-2 and TRBJ1-2; D unclear. Germline V gene data show CDR1 as SGHAT and CDR2 as FQNNGV. CDR3 length: 13 residues. V was cut by 3 bases and J by 8 bases, with 13 bases left in between. Written as DNA, the CDR3 is TGTGCCAGCAGCTTTTCGGGAGCGCAAGGCTACACCTTC. Translation gives CASSFSGAQGYTF.

This chain joins TRBV19 and TRBJ1-3; 9 bases match TRBD1. Losses at the gene ends were 7 bases for V and 0 bases for J; bases not matched to a gene: 7. CDR3 length: 16 amino acids. Germline CDR1 and CDR2: LNHDA and SQIVND (reference sequence). CDR3: CASTQPDRGSGNTIYF. CDR3 DNA sequence: TGTGCCAGTACCCAGCCGGACAGGGGCTCTGGAAACACCATATATTTT.

This chain joins TRBV2 and TRBJ1-5; TRBD1 is a possible D gene (5 bases). The CDR3 spans 15 residues. Trimming removed 2 bases from V and 1 base from J, with 9 bases in between. The germline V gene has CDR1 SNHLY and CDR2 FYNNEI. This CDR3 is CASSEKGLSNQPQHF. CDR3 DNA: TGTGCCAGCAGTGAAAAGGGGCTAAGCAATCAGCCCCAGCATTTT.

The chain couples TRBV7-8 to TRBJ1-2; the D gene is possibly TRBD1 (6 bases). With 5 bases removed from V and 2 bases from J, the gap between germline ends came to 24 bases. CDR1 and CDR2 from the germline V gene are SGHVS and FQNEAQ. The CDR3 covers 18 residues. CDR3 residues: CASSPRYAGASANYGYTF. The CDR3 bases are TGTGCCAGCAGCCCTAGATATGCAGGGGCGAGTGCGAACTATGGCTACACCTTC.

The chain combines TRBV5-6 with TRBJ2-2, with D tentatively TRBD2 (6 bases). The CDR3 runs 15 residues. V dropped 0 bases and J dropped 3 bases, with 9 bases sitting between them. Germline V lookup: CDR1 SGHDT, CDR2 YYEEEE. The CDR3 DNA reads as TGTGCCAGCAGCTTGGTGCGGGGATACACCGGGGAGCTGTTTTTT. Encoded protein: CASSLVRGYTGELFF. The variable domain in full, with the rest retrieved from reference TRBV5-6 and TRBJ2-2, is DAGVTQSPTHLIKTRGQQVTLRCSPKSGHDTVSWYQQALGQGPQFIFQYYEEEERQRGNFPDRFSGHQFPNYSSELNVNALLLGDSALYLCASSLVRGYTGELFFGEGSRLTVL.

V is TRBV5-4 and J is TRBJ1-2, with TRBD1 matching over 7 bases. The CDR3 covers 15 residues. Germline CDR1 is SGHNT and CDR2 is YYREEE (reference sequence). V lost 1 base to trimming and J lost 3 bases; unmatched junction nucleotides: 6. The DNA for the CDR3 is TGTGCCAGCAGCTTGACCCGGGACAGAGACTATGGCTACACCTTC. It encodes CASSLTRDRDYGYTF.

V usage is TRBV19 and J usage is TRBJ1-1; a possible D gene is TRBD1 (5 bases). CDR1 is LNHDA and CDR2 is SQIVND in the germline V gene (reference sequence). V lost 5 bases to trimming and J lost 3 bases, with 13 bases between them. The CDR3 runs to 14 residues. The CDR3 DNA follows: TGTGCCAGTAGTTCTCGGAAAGGGGACACTGAAGCTTTCTTT. It translates to CASSSRKGDTEAFF. Full variable domain (missing parts from reference TRBV19 and TRBJ1-1): DGGITQSPKYLFRKEGQNVTLSCEQNLNHDAMYWYRQDPGQGLRLIYYSQIVNDFQKGDIAEGYSVSREKKESFPLTVTSAQKNPTAFYLCASSSRKGDTEAFFGQGTRLTVV.